Listed below are T cell receptor beta chains from one sample, sequenced in a study of blood T cell repertoires in COVID-19. This table comes from immunoSEQ multiplex PCR, and its TCRdb copy is limited to in-frame clones, with some not included. The data show around 340,000 clones, with roughly nine tenths seen just once and around 4% held by the top ten. Sequencing was carried out using peripheral blood. The receptors were sampled from a woman aged 60-75 years with COVID-19, enrolled during active disease. Each CDR3 is given with its conserved first and last residue. Fields, in order: J gene, clone size, D gene, V gene, CDR3 DNA, CDR3 protein. The D gene is left open where the match is weak. Rows may omit the clone size; those that give it use once, few, many or a size class.

TRBJ1-1,-,-,TRBV9,TGTGCCAGCAGCGCTCCAGGGGTATTTACTGAAGCTTTCTTT,CASSAPGVFTEAFF
TRBJ1-6,-,TRBD1,TRBV7-9,TGTGCCAGCAGCTTAGGAGGCAGGGGGTGGCACTTT,CASSLGGRGWHF
TRBJ2-7,few,TRBD1,TRBV19,TGTGCCAGTAGTATGGTACAGGGGTACGAGCAGTACTTC,CASSMVQGYEQYF
TRBJ1-1,-,TRBD1,TRBV14,TGTGCCAGCAGCCTACAACAGGGGGTCACTGAAGCTTTCTTT,CASSLQQGVTEAFF
TRBJ2-3,-,TRBD2,TRBV18,TGTGCCAGCTCACCAATGGGGGGGGACAGCACAGATACGCAGTATTTT,CASSPMGGDSTDTQYF
TRBJ2-1,-,TRBD2,TRBV2,TGTGCCAGCAGGACCCTACTAGCGGGGGGCCAGCATGAGCAGTTCTTC,CASRTLLAGGQHEQFF
TRBJ1-4,-,-,TRBV27,TGTGCCAGCAGCCCAGTGGGGGGGGACGAAAAACTGTTTTTT,CASSPVGGDEKLFF
TRBJ1-2,once,-,TRBV5-1,TGCGCCAGCAGCTTGGGAGGGAACTATGGCTACACCTTC,CASSLGGNYGYTF
TRBJ1-4,-,TRBD1,TRBV7-9,TGTGCCAGCAGCATGGGACAGGGAAAAGAAAAACTGTTTTTT,CASSMGQGKEKLFF
TRBJ2-5,-,TRBD2,TRBV7-3,TGTGCCAGCAGCGCAGCGGGGGGCCCCCAAGAGACCCAGTACTTC,CASSAAGGPQETQYF
TRBJ1-2,-,-,TRBV6-4,TGTGCCAGCAGTCCTCCCTCGACAGTTGACTATGGCTACACCTTC,CASSPPSTVDYGYTF
TRBJ2-7,-,-,TRBV7-3,TGTGCCAGCAGCTCTTACGACGGGTACGAGCAGTACTTC,CASSSYDGYEQYF
TRBJ1-3,-,-,TRBV9,TGTGCCAGCAGCGTATACGACAGTAGCTCTGGAAACACCATATATTTT,CASSVYDSSSGNTIYF
TRBJ2-4,-,-,TRBV2,TGTGCCAGCAGCGCCCCGTCGGGCATTCAGTACTTC,CASSAPSGIQYF
TRBJ1-6,-,-,TRBV28,TGTGCCAGCAGTTTAAGGCAGGGAGGGTCACCCCTCCACTTT,CASSLRQGGSPLHF
TRBJ1-2,-,TRBD1,TRBV5-1,TGCGCCAGCAGCCCCACAGGGGGGGGCTATGGCTACACCTTC,CASSPTGGGYGYTF
TRBJ2-6,-,-,TRBV27,TGTGCCAGCAGTTTAACAGGGCTAGGGGCCAACGTCCTGACTTTC,CASSLTGLGANVLTF
TRBJ2-7,-,-,TRBV7-8,TGTGCCAGCAGCCCGCCCGCGGGCGACGAGCAGTACTTC,CASSPPAGDEQYF
TRBJ2-3,-,-,TRBV19,TGTGCCAGTAGTATCAAGAGGGATACGCAGTATTTT,CASSIKRDTQYF
TRBJ1-5,-,TRBD1,TRBV7-8,TGTGCCAGCAGCTTAGAGGGACAGGGTACAAATCAGCCCCAGCATTTT,CASSLEGQGTNQPQHF
TRBJ2-7,-,TRBD2,TRBV5-1,TGCGCCAGCAGCTTGTTAACTAGCGGGGCGAGCTCCTACGAGCAGTACTTC,CASSLLTSGASSYEQYF
TRBJ1-6,few,TRBD1,TRBV5-1,TGCGCCAGCAGCTTGGGCTGGGGACAGGATAATTCACCCCTCCACTTT,CASSLGWGQDNSPLHF
TRBJ1-6,-,-,TRBV5-1,TGCGCCAGCAGCTTGGAAACAGGGTATAATTCACCCCTCCACTTT,CASSLETGYNSPLHF
TRBJ1-2,-,TRBD1,TRBV10-3,TGTGCCATCAGTGGGGGACAGGTTTATGGCTACACCTTC,CAISGGQVYGYTF
TRBJ2-5,-,TRBD1,TRBV5-1,TGCGCCAGCAGCAACAGACAGGGGGCGCGTGAGACCCAGTACTTC,CASSNRQGARETQYF
TRBJ2-2,-,-,TRBV15,TGTGCCACCAGCAGAGAAACCAGGGTGAGGACCGGGGAGCTGTTTTTT,CATSRETRVRTGELFF
TRBJ1-2,once,-,TRBV2,TGTGCCAGCAGTGGTGGGGGACTTCCTTATGGCTACACCTTC,CASSGGGLPYGYTF
TRBJ2-2,-,TRBD1,TRBV7-2,TGTGCCAGCAGCGCAAGGGACAGGGGATCCACCGGGGAGCTGTTTTTT,CASSARDRGSTGELFF
TRBJ1-4,-,TRBD1,TRBV27,TGTGCCAGCAGTCCTCGACAGGGCACTCAGGAAAAACTGTTTTTT,CASSPRQGTQEKLFF
TRBJ1-4,-,-,TRBV2,TGTGCCAGCAGAGGGACTGCAACTAATGAAAAACTGTTTTTT,CASRGTATNEKLFF
TRBJ2-5,-,TRBD1,TRBV14,TGTGCCAGCAGAGAGACAGGGCGGTACCAAGAGACCCAGTACTTC,CASRETGRYQETQYF
TRBJ1-4,-,-,TRBV20-1,TGCAGTGCTAGCAAAAATGAAAAACTGTTTTTT,CSASKNEKLFF
TRBJ1-1,-,-,TRBV10-3,TGTGCCATCAGTAGGTCAGGGAACACTGAAGCTTTCTTT,CAISRSGNTEAFF
TRBJ2-2,-,TRBD1,TRBV27,TGTGCCAGCAGTTACAGGGGGACGAACACCGGGGAGCTGTTTTTT,CASSYRGTNTGELFF
TRBJ2-7,-,-,TRBV30,TGTGCCTGGAGTGGGGCAGACACCTTCGGGCAGTACTTC,CAWSGADTFGQYF
TRBJ2-5,-,TRBD2,TRBV9,TGTGCCAGCAGCGCAGCTCCCTTAGCGGGGTTGGAGACCCAGTACTTC,CASSAAPLAGLETQYF
TRBJ1-4,once,TRBD1,TRBV9,TGTGCCAGCAGCGTAGATCCTCGACAGGGGGGAAATGAAAAACTGTTTTTT,CASSVDPRQGGNEKLFF
TRBJ1-5,once,-,TRBV28,TGTGCCAGCAGTTTATCCGGGCCCCAGCATTTT,CASSLSGPQHF
TRBJ1-4,-,-,TRBV27,TGTGCCAGCAGTCGCCAGGGTCAACGTGAAAAACTGTTTTTT,CASSRQGQREKLFF
TRBJ2-7,-,-,TRBV3-1/TRBV3-2,TGTGCCAGCTCGGGGGCCTACGAGCAGTACTTC,CASSGAYEQYF
TRBJ1-6,-,TRBD1,TRBV2,TGTGCCAGCCATAAACAGACAGGGTATAATTCACCCCTCCACTTT,CASHKQTGYNSPLHF
TRBJ1-2,-,TRBD1,TRBV5-1,TGCGCCAGCAGCGGGACAGGTCCTCTCTATGGCTACACCTTC,CASSGTGPLYGYTF
TRBJ1-5,-,TRBD1,TRBV6-5,TGTGCCAGTCACTCTGGAGACAGGGCCATACCCCAGCATTTT,CASHSGDRAIPQHF
TRBJ1-2,once,TRBD1,TRBV19,TGTGCCAGTAGTATGGGACAGGCCTATGGCTACACCTTC,CASSMGQAYGYTF
TRBJ2-3,few,-,TRBV28,TGTGCCAGCCTGAATCTGGGGGCAAGGCTAGATACGCAGTATTTT,CASLNLGARLDTQYF
TRBJ2-1,-,TRBD2,TRBV4-1,TGCGCCAGCAGCCAAGCGATAGCGGGGGTTTACAATGAGCAGTTCTTC,CASSQAIAGVYNEQFF
TRBJ1-4,-,TRBD1,TRBV27,TGTGCCAGCAGTAAACCGGGACAGACAATGTCGAGAGGGGAAAAACTGTTTTTT,CASSKPGQTMSRGEKLFF
TRBJ2-7,-,TRBD2,TRBV5-5,TGTGCCAGCAGCCCCGAGCGGGGACTCTCCTACGAGCAGTACTTC,CASSPERGLSYEQYF
TRBJ2-4,-,-,TRBV19,TGTGCCAGTAGTATCCCGTCCAAAAACATTCAGTACTTC,CASSIPSKNIQYF
TRBJ1-1,once,-,TRBV6-5,TGTGCCAGCAGTTACTCACGGACGGGGGGCACTGAAGCTTTCTTT,CASSYSRTGGTEAFF
TRBJ1-3,-,-,TRBV4-2,TGTGCCAGCAGCCAAGCCCAGATCTCTGGAAACACCATATATTTT,CASSQAQISGNTIYF
TRBJ2-7,-,-,TRBV7-2,TGTGCCAGCAGCTTAGCGCGGGATCCCTCCTACGAGCAGTACTTC,CASSLARDPSYEQYF
TRBJ2-5,-,-,TRBV7-2,TGTGCCAGCAGCTTAGGAAGGGGAATTGAGACCCAGTACTTC,CASSLGRGIETQYF
TRBJ2-2,-,TRBD1,TRBV19,TGTGCCAGTAGTATTGGGACAGGGCTCACCGGGGAGCTGTTTTTT,CASSIGTGLTGELFF
TRBJ1-6,once,-,TRBV12-5,TGTGCTAGTGGGGGGAGCTCCTATAATTCACCCCTCCACTTT,CASGGSSYNSPLHF